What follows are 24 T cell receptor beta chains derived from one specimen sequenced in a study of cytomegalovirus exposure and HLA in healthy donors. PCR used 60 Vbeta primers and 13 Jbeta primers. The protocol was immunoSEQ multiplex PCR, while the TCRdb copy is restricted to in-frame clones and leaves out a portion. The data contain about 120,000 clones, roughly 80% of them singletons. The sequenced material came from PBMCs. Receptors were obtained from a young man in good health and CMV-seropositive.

The DNA of the CDR3 is TGTGCCAGCAGTTACACTCCGGCTAGCGGCCAAGAGACCCAGTACTTC. As protein: CASSYTPASGQETQYF. The chain combines TRBV6-6 with TRBJ2-5; 7 positions match TRBD2. The CDR3 spans 16 residues. Trimming at V came to 2 bases and at J to 1 base, leaving 7 bases not matched to a gene. Germline values: CDR1 MNHNY, CDR2 SVGAGI (reference sequence).

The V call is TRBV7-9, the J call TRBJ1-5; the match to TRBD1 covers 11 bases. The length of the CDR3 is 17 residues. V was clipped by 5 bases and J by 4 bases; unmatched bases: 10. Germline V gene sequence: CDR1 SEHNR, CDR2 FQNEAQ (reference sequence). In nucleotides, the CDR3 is TGTGCCAGCAGCGGGTTGGACAGGGGGCATCAAAATCAGCCCCAGCATTTT. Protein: CASSGLDRGHQNQPQHF.

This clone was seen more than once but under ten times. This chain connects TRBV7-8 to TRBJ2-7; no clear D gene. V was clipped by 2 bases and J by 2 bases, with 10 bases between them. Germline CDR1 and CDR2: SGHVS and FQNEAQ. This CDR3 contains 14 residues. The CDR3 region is CASSLTDGTYEQYF. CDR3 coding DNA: TGTGCCAGCAGCTTAACAGACGGCACCTACGAGCAGTACTTC.

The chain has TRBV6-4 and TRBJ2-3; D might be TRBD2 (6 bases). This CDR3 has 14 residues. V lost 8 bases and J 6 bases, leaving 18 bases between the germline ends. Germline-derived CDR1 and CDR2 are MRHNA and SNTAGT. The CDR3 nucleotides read TGTGCCAGCTCTAGCGAATTCCTATCGGATACGCAGTATTTT. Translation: CASSSEFLSDTQYF.

The CDR3 protein is CASSQDSGGWDEQYF. The CDR3 DNA reads TGCGCCAGCAGCCAAGATAGCGGGGGGTGGGACGAGCAGTACTTC. The V and J genes are TRBV4-1 and TRBJ2-7, with TRBD2 identical over 10 bases. There are 15 residues in the CDR3. The V gene's germline CDR1 is MGHRA and CDR2 YSYEKL. V shed 0 bases, J shed 5 bases, and the junction held 4 bases outside the gene matches.

CDR3: CASSQGLFPSPDYEQYF. The CDR3 region has the DNA TGTGCCAGCAGCCAGGGACTCTTCCCAAGTCCCGACTACGAGCAGTACTTC. This chain connects TRBV9 to TRBJ2-7, with D possibly being TRBD2 (6 bases). The V gene's germline CDR1 is SGDLS and CDR2 YYNGEE. This CDR3 spans 17 amino acids. V was shortened by 4 bases and J by 3 bases, with 23 bases between the two germline ends.

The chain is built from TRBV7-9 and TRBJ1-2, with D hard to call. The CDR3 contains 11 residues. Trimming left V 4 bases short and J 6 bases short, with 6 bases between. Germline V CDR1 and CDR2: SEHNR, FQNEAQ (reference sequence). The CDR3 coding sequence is TGTGCCAGCAGCTCCCAGGATGGCTACACCTTC. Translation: CASSSQDGYTF.

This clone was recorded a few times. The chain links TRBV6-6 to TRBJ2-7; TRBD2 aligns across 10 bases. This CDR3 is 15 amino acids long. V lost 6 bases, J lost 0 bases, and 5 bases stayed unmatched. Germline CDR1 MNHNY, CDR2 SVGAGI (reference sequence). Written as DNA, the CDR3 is TGTGCCAGCAGACATCTAGCGGGAGTCTCCTACGAGCAGTACTTC. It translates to CASRHLAGVSYEQYF.

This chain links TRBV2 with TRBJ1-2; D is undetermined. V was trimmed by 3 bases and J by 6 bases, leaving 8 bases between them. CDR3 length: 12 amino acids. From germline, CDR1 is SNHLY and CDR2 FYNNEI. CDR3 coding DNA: TGTGCCAGCAGTGACTTGCCGGATGGCTACACCTTC. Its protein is CASSDLPDGYTF.

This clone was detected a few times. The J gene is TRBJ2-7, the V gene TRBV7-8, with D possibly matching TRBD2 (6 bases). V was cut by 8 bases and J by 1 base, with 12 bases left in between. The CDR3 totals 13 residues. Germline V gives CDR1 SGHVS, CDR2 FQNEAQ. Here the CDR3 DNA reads TGTGCCAGCTCGGGGGTAGGGTCCTACGAGCAGTACTTC. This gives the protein CASSGVGSYEQYF. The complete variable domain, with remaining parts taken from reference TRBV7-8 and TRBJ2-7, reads GAGVSQSPRYKVAKRGQDVALRCDPISGHVSLFWYQQALGQGPEFLTYFQNEAQLDKSGLPSDRFFAERPEGSVSTLKIQRTQQEDSAVYLCASSGVGSYEQYFGPGTRLTVT.

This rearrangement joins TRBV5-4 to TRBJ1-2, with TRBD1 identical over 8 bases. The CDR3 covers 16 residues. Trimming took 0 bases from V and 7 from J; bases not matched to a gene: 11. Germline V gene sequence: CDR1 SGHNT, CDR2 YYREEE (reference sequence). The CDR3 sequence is CASSLAGTGGPRGYTF. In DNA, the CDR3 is TGTGCCAGCAGCTTGGCCGGAACAGGGGGTCCTCGTGGCTACACCTTC.

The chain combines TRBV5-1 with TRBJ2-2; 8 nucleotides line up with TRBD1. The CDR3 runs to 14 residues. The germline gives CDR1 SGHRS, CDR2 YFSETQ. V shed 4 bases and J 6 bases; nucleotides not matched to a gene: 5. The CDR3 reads CASSLTGEAGELFF. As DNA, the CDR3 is TGCGCCAGCAGCCTGACAGGGGAGGCCGGGGAGCTGTTTTTT. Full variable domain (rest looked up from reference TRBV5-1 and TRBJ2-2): KAGVTQTPRYLIKTRGQQVTLSCSPISGHRSVSWYQQTPGQGLQFLFEYFSETQRNKGNFPGRFSGRQFSNSRSEMNVSTLELGDSALYLCASSLTGEAGELFFGEGSRLTVL.

The CDR3 reads CSVSLGQTAFF. CDR3 nucleotides: TGCAGCGTTTCCCTTGGACAGACAGCTTTCTTT. This rearrangement joins TRBV29-1 to TRBJ1-1; possibly TRBD1 for D (6 bases). The CDR3 contains 11 residues. Trimming took 5 bases from V and 10 from J, leaving 14 bases between them. In germline, CDR1 is SQVTM, CDR2 ANQGSEA.

The CDR3 loop reads CASGSGGSYTEAFF. The CDR3 nucleotides read TGTGCCAGCGGCTCAGGGGGCTCGTACACTGAAGCTTTCTTT. This chain links TRBV27 with TRBJ1-1; 8 positions match TRBD1. J gave up 3 bases and V 8 bases, and 8 bases lay outside the gene matches. CDR1 and CDR2 from the germline V gene are MNHEY and SMNVEV (reference sequence). This CDR3 region has 14 residues.

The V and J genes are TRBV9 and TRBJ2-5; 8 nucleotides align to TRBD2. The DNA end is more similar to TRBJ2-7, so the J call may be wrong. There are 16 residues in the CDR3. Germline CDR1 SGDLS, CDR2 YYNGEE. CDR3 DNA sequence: TGTGCCAGCAGCGTAGGGGTCGGGGGGGTCACCTACGAGCAGTACTTC. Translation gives CASSVGVGGVTYEQYF.

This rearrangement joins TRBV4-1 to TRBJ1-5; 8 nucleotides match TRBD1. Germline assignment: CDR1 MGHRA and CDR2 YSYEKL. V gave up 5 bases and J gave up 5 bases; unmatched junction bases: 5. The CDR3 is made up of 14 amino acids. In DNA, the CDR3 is TGCGCCAGCAGCGCAGGGGGCGTCGATCAGCCCCAGCATTTT. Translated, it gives CASSAGGVDQPQHF.

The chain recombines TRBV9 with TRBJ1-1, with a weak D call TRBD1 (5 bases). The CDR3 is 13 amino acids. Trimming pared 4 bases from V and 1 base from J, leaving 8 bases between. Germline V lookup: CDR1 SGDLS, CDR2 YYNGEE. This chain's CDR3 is CASSLGANTEAFF. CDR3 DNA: TGTGCCAGCAGCCTAGGGGCGAACACTGAAGCTTTCTTT.

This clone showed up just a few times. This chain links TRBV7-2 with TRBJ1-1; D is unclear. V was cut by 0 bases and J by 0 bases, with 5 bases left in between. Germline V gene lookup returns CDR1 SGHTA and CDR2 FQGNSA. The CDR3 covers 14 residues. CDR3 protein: CASSLAALNTEAFF. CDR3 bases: TGTGCCAGCAGCTTAGCGGCACTGAACACTGAAGCTTTCTTT.

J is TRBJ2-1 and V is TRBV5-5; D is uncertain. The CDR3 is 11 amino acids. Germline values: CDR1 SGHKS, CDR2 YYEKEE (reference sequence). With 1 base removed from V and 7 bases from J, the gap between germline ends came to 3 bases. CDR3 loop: CASSLLNEQFF. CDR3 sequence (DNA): TGTGCCAGCAGCTTGTTAAATGAGCAGTTCTTC.

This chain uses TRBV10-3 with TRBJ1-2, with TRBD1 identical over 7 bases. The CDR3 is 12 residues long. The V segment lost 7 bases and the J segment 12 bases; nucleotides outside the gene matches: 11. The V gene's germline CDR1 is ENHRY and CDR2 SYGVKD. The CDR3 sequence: CAIIQGSGWDTF. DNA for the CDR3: TGTGCCATCATACAGGGGAGTGGCTGGGACACCTTC.

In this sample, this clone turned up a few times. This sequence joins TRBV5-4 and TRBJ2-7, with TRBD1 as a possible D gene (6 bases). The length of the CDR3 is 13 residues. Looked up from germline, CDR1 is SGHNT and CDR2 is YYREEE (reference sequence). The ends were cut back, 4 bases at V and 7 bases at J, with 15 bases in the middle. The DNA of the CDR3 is TGTGCCAGCAGCCAAAGCACAGGGCTGGAGCAGTACTTC. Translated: CASSQSTGLEQYF.

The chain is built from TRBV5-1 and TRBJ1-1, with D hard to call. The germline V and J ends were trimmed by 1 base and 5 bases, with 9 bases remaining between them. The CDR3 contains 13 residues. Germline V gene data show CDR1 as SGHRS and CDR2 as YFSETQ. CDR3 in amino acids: CASSLFMETEAFF. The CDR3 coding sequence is TGCGCCAGCAGCTTGTTCATGGAGACTGAAGCTTTCTTT.

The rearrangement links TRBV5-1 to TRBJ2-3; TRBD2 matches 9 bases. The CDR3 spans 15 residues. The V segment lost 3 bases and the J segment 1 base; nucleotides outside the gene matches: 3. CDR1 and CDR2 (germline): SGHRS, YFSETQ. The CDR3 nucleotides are TGCGCCAGCAGCTGGACTAGCGTGGGCACAGATACGCAGTATTTT. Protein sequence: CASSWTSVGTDTQYF.

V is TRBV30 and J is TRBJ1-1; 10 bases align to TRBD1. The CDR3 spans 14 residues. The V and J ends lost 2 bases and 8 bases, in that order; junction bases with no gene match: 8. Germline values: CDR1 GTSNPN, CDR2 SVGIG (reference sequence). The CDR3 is CAWSPDRDRGEAFF. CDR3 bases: TGTGCCTGGAGTCCCGACCGGGACAGGGGAGAAGCTTTCTTT.